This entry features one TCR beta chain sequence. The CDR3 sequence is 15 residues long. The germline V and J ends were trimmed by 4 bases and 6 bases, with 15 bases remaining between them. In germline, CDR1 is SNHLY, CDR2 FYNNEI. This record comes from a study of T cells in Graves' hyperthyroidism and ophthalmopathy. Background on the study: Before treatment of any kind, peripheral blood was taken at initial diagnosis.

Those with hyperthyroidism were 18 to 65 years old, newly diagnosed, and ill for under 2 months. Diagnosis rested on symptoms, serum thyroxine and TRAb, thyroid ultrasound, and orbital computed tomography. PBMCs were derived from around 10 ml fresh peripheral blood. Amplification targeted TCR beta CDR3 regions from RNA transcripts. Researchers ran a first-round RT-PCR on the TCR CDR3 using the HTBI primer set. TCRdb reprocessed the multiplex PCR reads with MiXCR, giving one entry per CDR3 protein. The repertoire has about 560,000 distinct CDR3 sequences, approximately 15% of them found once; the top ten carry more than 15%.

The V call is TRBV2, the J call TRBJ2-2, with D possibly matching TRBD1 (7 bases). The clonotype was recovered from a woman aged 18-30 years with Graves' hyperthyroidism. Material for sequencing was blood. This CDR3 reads CASSGGRGESGELFF. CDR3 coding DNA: TGTGCCAGCAGTGGAGGCAGGGGGGAATCCGGGGAGCTGTTTTTT.